This T cell receptor (beta chain) was found in a study of blood T cell repertoires in COVID-19. Libraries were prepared by immunoSEQ multiplex PCR; TCRdb keeps only in-frame clonotypes and omits some of them. The top ten hold about 4% of the sample, which has approximately 250,000 clones, about 90% seen once. Germline loops: CDR1 MRHNA, CDR2 SNTAGT. V shed 0 bases and J shed 11 bases, with 11 bases lying between them. The CDR3 runs 13 residues. The TCR originated in a woman in her 30s with acute COVID-19. Sample: PBMCs or T cells enriched from blood (not recorded which). The V and J genes are TRBV6-4 and TRBJ2-1; D is possibly TRBD2 (5 bases). CDR3 region: CASSDSLASQQFF. In DNA form, the CDR3 reads TGTGCCAGCAGTGACTCTTTGGCTAGCCAGCAGTTCTTC.